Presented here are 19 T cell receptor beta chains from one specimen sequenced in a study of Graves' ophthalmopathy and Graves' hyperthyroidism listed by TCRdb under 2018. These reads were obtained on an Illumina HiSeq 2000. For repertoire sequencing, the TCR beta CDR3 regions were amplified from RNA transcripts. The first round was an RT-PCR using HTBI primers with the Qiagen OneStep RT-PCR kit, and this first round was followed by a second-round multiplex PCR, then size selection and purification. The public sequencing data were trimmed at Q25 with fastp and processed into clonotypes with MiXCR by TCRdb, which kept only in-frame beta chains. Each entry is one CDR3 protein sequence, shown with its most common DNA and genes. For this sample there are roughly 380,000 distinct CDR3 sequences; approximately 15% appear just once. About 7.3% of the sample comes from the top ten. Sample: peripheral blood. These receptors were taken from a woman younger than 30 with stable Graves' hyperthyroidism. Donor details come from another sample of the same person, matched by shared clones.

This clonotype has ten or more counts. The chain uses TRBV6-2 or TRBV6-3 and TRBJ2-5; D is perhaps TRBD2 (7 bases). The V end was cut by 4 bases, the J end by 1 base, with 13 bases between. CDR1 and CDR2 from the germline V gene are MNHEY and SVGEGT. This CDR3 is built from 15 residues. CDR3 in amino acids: CASSFQGGGQETQYF. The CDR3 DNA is TGTGCCAGCAGTTTTCAGGGAGGGGGCCAAGAGACCCAGTACTTC.

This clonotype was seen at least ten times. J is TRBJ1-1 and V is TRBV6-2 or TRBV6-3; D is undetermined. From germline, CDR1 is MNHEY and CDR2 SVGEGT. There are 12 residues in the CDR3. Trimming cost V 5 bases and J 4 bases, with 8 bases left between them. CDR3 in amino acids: CASSRSSTEAFF. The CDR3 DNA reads TGTGCCAGCAGTCGTTCGAGCACTGAAGCTTTCTTT.

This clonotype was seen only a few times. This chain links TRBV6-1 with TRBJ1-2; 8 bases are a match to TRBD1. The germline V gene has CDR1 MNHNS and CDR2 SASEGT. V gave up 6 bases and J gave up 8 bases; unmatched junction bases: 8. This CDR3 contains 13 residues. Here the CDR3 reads CASRSDRGEGYTF. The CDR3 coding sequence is TGTGCCAGCAGATCAGACAGGGGTGAAGGCTACACCTTC.

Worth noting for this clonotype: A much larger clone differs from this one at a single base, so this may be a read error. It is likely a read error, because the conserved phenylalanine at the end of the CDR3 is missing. In DNA form, the CDR3 reads TGTGCCAGCAGCTCGGACTGGAACACCGGGGAGCTGTTTCTT. Its protein is CASSSDWNTGELFL. This sequence joins TRBV7-2 and TRBJ2-2; TRBD2 is a possible D gene (5 bases). V was shortened by 4 bases and J by 1 base, with 7 bases between the two germline ends. The CDR3 has 14 amino acids. CDR1 SGHTA and CDR2 FQGNSA come from the germline V gene.

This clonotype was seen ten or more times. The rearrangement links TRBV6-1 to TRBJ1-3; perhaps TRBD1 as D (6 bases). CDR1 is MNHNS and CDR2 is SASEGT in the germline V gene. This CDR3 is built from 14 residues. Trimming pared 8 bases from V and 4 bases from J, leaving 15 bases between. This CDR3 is CASAKGGRGNTIYF. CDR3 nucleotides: TGTGCCAGCGCAAAGGGGGGCCGGGGAAACACCATATATTTT.

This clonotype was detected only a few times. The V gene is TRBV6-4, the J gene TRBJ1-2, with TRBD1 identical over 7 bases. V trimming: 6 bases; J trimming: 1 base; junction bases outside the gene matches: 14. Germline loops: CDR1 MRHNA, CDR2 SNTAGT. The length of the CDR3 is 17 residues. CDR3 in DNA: TGTGCCAGCAGACCACATCAGGGGGGGGGGTTTAACTATGGCTACACCTTC. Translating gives CASRPHQGGGFNYGYTF.

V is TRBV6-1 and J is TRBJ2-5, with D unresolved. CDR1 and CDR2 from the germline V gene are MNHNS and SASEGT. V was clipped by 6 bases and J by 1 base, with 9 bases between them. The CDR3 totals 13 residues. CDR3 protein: CASSPKGQETQYF. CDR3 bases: TGTGCCAGCAGCCCAAAGGGCCAAGAGACCCAGTACTTC.

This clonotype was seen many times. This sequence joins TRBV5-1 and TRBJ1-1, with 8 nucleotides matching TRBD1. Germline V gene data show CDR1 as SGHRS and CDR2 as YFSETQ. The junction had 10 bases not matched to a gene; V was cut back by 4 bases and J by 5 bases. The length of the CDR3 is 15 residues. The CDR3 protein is CASSMNSGGGTEAFF. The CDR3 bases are TGCGCCAGCAGCATGAATTCAGGGGGCGGGACTGAAGCTTTCTTT.

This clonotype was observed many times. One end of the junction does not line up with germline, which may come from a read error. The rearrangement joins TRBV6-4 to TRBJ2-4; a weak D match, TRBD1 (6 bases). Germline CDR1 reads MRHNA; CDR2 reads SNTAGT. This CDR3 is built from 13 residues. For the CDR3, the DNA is TGTGCCAGCAGTGCCACCACAGGGAACATTAAGTACTTC. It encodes CASSATTGNIKYF.

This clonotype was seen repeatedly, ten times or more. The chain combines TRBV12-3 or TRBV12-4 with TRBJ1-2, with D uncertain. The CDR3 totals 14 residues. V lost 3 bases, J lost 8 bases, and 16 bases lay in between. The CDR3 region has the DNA TGTGCCAGCAGTTTTCCGGACGGCCTCCGAGGCTACACCTTC. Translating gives CASSFPDGLRGYTF.

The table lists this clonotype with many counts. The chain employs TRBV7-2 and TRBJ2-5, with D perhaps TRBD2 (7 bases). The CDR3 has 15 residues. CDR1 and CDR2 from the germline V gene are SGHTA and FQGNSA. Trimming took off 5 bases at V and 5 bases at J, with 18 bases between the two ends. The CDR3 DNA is TGTGCCAGCAGCCCGGAGGGGGGGCGGGGGGAGACCCAGTACTTC. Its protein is CASSPEGGRGETQYF.

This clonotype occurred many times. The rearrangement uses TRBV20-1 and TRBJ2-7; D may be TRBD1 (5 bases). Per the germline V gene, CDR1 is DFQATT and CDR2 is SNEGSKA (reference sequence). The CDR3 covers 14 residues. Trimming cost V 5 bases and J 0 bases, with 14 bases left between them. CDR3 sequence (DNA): TGCAGTGCTGTCGACAGCTTCTACTCCTACGAGCAGTACTTC. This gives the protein CSAVDSFYSYEQYF.

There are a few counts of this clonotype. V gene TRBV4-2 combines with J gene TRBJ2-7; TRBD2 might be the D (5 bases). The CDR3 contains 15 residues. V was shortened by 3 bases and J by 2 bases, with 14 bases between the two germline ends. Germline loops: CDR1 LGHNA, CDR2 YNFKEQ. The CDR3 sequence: CASSQASDGAYEQYF. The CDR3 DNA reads TGTGCCAGCAGCCAGGCTTCGGACGGGGCCTACGAGCAGTACTTC.

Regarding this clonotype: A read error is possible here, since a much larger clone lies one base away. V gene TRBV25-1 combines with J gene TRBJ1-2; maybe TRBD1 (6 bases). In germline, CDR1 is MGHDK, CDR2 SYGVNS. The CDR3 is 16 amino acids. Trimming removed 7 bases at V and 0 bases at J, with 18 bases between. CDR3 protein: CASTVPSGGANYGYTF. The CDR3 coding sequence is TGTGCCAGCACTGTCCCCTCCGGGGGCGCTAACTATGGCTACACCTTC.

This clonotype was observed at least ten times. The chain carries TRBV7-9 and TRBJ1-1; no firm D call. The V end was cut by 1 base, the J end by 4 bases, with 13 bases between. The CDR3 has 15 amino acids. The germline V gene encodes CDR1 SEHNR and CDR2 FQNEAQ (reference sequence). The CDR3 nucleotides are TGTGCCAGCAGCTTAGGAGAAACAGTGTCCACTGAAGCTTTCTTT. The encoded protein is CASSLGETVSTEAFF.

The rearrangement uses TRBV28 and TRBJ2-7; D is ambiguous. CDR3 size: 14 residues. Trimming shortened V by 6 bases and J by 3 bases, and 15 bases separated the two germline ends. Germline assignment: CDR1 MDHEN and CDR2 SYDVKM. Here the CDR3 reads CASRQNLAFYEQYF. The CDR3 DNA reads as TGTGCCAGCAGACAAAATCTGGCGTTCTACGAGCAGTACTTC.

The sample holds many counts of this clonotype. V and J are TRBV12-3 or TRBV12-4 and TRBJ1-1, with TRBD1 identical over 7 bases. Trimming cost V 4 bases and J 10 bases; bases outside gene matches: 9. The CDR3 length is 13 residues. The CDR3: CASSSTGVLVAFF. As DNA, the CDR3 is TGTGCCAGCAGTTCCACAGGGGTGCTGGTAGCTTTCTTT.

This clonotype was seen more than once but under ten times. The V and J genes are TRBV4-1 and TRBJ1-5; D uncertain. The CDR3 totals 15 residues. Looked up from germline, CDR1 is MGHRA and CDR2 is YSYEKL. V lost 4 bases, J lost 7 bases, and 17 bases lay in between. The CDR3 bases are TGCGCCAGCAGCCTGGAGGGAGGGATCGGGCAGCCCCAGCATTTT. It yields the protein CASSLEGGIGQPQHF.

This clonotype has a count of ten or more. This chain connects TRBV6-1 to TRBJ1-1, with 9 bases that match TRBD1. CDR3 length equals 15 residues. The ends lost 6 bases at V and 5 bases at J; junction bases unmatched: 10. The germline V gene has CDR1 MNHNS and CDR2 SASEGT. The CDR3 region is CASRAQGARGTEAFF. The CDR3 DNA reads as TGTGCCAGCAGAGCACAGGGGGCGCGAGGTACTGAAGCTTTCTTT.